A selection of T cell receptor beta chains follows, all from one sample in a study of TIL therapy for anti-PD-1-resistant metastatic lung cancer. The protocol was immunoSEQ multiplex PCR, while the TCRdb copy is restricted to in-frame clones and leaves out a portion. The repertoire holds some 60,000 clones, with 55% to 70% as singletons. The specimen comprised blood, sampled at baseline. The receptors shown here come from a person aged 25-79 years with non-small cell lung cancer. The CDR3 runs from the conserved cysteine through the conserved F or W. D genes are given only for firm matches. Clone size is not always given. Where it is, it says once, few, many or a class for expanded clones.

d_gene,j_gene,abundance,v_gene,CDR3nt,CDR3aa
TRBD2,TRBJ2-1,few,TRBV6-1,TGTGCCAGCAGTGAACGACCGGGACTAGCGGGGGGGTCAAACTCCTACAATGAGCAGTTCTTC,CASSERPGLAGGSNSYNEQFF
-,TRBJ2-7,few,TRBV7-3,TGTGCCAGCAGCCCTGACAGGAGCTCCTACGAGCAGTACTTC,CASSPDRSSYEQYF
-,TRBJ1-1,-,TRBV6-6,TGTGCCAGCAGTTACAGGGGTGAAGCTTTCTTT,CASSYRGEAFF
-,TRBJ2-2,once,TRBV19,TGTGCCAGTAGTACCCCTGGACAAAACACCGGGGAGCTGTTTTTT,CASSTPGQNTGELFF
-,TRBJ2-3,-,TRBV5-4,TGTGCCAGCAGCTTGGGCGGGGCTTCGGCAGATACGCAGTATTTT,CASSLGGASADTQYF
-,TRBJ2-7,-,TRBV6-5,TGTGCCAGCAGTCAGAGTCGGTTAATGGTCCTGGAGCAGTACTTC,CASSQSRLMVLEQYF
TRBD2,TRBJ2-3,once,TRBV5-1,TGCGCCAGCAGCCGGGGGGAATCCACAGATACGCAGTATTTT,CASSRGESTDTQYF
-,TRBJ2-5,-,TRBV5-4,TGTGCCAGCAGCTCTGTACAGGTTTTAGAGACCCAGTACTTC,CASSSVQVLETQYF
-,TRBJ1-3,few,TRBV7-8,TGTGCCAGCAGCTTAGGATGGAACTCTGGAAACACCATATATTTT,CASSLGWNSGNTIYF
TRBD2,TRBJ2-5,-,TRBV19,TGTGCCAGTAGCTCCCTCTGGGGGGGACCCCAAGAGACCCAGTACTTC,CASSSLWGGPQETQYF
-,TRBJ1-1,few,TRBV27,TGTGCCAGCAGTTTAAATGGTTTTAACACTGAAGCTTTCTTT,CASSLNGFNTEAFF
TRBD1,TRBJ1-5,once,TRBV5-8,TGTGCCAGCAGCTACCACAGGGGGCTGGATCAGCCCCAGCATTTT,CASSYHRGLDQPQHF
-,TRBJ1-1,-,TRBV5-4,TGTGCCAGCAGCTTGGGGCTGAGACACGGGAACACTGAAGCTTTCTTT,CASSLGLRHGNTEAFF
-,TRBJ1-3,-,TRBV14,TGTGCCAGCAGCCCCCAACGGGGGGGTGGCGGAAACACCATATATTTT,CASSPQRGGGGNTIYF
-,TRBJ2-2,-,TRBV9,TGTGCCAGCAGCGTAACAGGAACCACCGGGGAGCTGTTTTTT,CASSVTGTTGELFF
TRBD1,TRBJ2-1,-,TRBV6-5,TGTGCCAGCAGTCCAACAGGGGGCCCTAACAATGAGCAGTTCTTC,CASSPTGGPNNEQFF
TRBD1,TRBJ2-1,-,TRBV6-5,TGTGCCAGCAGAACCGGGACAGGGTCCTACAATGAGCAGTTCTTC,CASRTGTGSYNEQFF
TRBD1,TRBJ1-6,-,TRBV6-1,TGTGCCAGCAGTGATGGGCAGGGGGCGGTTTATTCACCCCTCCACTTT,CASSDGQGAVYSPLHF
-,TRBJ1-5,-,TRBV5-1,TGCGCCAGCAGCTTATCGGGCTCCGATAGCAATCAGCCCCAGCATTTT,CASSLSGSDSNQPQHF
TRBD2,TRBJ2-7,-,TRBV5-6,TGTGCCAGCAGCTTGACTAGCGGGCAGATCTTC,CASSLTSGQIF
-,TRBJ1-5,few,TRBV4-1,TGCGCCAGCAGCCAAGAGGGAGGGGGGGCCCAGCATTTT,CASSQEGGGAQHF
TRBD1,TRBJ1-1,-,TRBV19,TGTGCCAGTAGTATCAAGGGGGCGGGCACTGAAGCTTTCTTT,CASSIKGAGTEAFF
-,TRBJ2-1,-,TRBV29-1,TGCAGCGTTACCGGTGTAGTTCTCGGCTCCTACAATGAGCAGTTCTTC,CSVTGVVLGSYNEQFF
-,TRBJ1-2,-,TRBV7-2,TGTGCCAGCAGCTTCTGGGGGAGGCAGCTAGCTAACTATGGCTACACCTTC,CASSFWGRQLANYGYTF
-,TRBJ2-2,few,TRBV10-1,TGCGCCAGCAGTGAGGGTAGGAACACCGGGGAGCTGTTTTTT,CASSEGRNTGELFF
-,TRBJ2-1,-,TRBV5-4,TGTGCCAGCAGGGACACGAGAGACTACAATGAGCAGTTCTTC,CASRDTRDYNEQFF
TRBD2,TRBJ2-2,-,TRBV11-3,TGTGCCAGCAGCTACTCCCCGGGGACTAGCGGATCCCGGGAGCTGTTTTTT,CASSYSPGTSGSRELFF
TRBD1,TRBJ2-2,-,TRBV19,TGTGCCAGTAGTTCGCGGACAGGGGGCTTCACCGGGGAGCTGTTTTTT,CASSSRTGGFTGELFF
TRBD2,TRBJ2-7,-,TRBV5-1,TGCGCCAGCAGCTTGGGGGGACTAAGAGCCTACGAGCAGTACTTC,CASSLGGLRAYEQYF
-,TRBJ2-5,-,TRBV27,TGTGCCAGCAGTTTATCCTGGGGACGAGTAGAGACCCAGTACTTC,CASSLSWGRVETQYF
-,TRBJ2-7,-,TRBV10-3,TGTGCCACCGGGACACACACCTCAGGGGAGCAGTACTTC,CATGTHTSGEQYF
TRBD2,TRBJ2-1,-,TRBV29-1,TGCAGCGTTGAGAAAGGACTAGCGGGAAATGAGCAGTTCTTC,CSVEKGLAGNEQFF
-,TRBJ1-1,-,TRBV19,TGTGCCAGTAGTATAATTGGTGCCGGGGCAAACACTGAAGCTTTCTTT,CASSIIGAGANTEAFF
TRBD2,TRBJ2-7,-,TRBV7-2,TGTGCCAGCAGCTTCTCCCTTCGGGGGGGTCCCGCCGCCGACCGCGAGCAGTACTTC,CASSFSLRGGPAADREQYF
-,TRBJ1-6,-,TRBV6-1,TGTGCCAGCAGTGTTCATCGGACAGACACTACTCAGGGGAATTCACCCCTCCACTTT,CASSVHRTDTTQGNSPLHF
-,TRBJ2-3,few,TRBV19,TGTGCCAGTAGTCTACTAGCAACAGATACGCAGTATTTT,CASSLLATDTQYF
-,TRBJ2-3,-,TRBV28,TGTGCCAGCAGTCCCTTTACGGGAGTAGATACGCAGTATTTT,CASSPFTGVDTQYF
TRBD2,TRBJ2-7,-,TRBV7-9,TGTGCCAGCAGCTCTGGGACTAGCGGGTACGAGCAGTACTTC,CASSSGTSGYEQYF
TRBD1,TRBJ1-1,few,TRBV29-1,TGCAGCGTTGTACAGGGGCGGAACACTGAAGCTTTCTTT,CSVVQGRNTEAFF
TRBD2,TRBJ2-5,-,TRBV5-1,TGCGCCAGCAGCTTGAAACTAGCGGGTGGAGAGACCCAGTACTTC,CASSLKLAGGETQYF
TRBD1,TRBJ2-7,-,TRBV7-6,TGTGCCAGCAGCTTACAGGGGGCCGGGTCCTACGAGCAGTACTTC,CASSLQGAGSYEQYF
-,TRBJ2-1,-,TRBV29-1,TGCAGCGTTGAAGGTTCTGAACATGAGCAGTTCTTC,CSVEGSEHEQFF